This entry features one T cell receptor beta chain sequence. The data were obtained in a study of cytomegalovirus exposure and HLA in healthy donors. The CDR3 sequence is 16 residues long. Germline CDR1 reads KGHSH; CDR2 reads LQKENI. V lost 2 bases to trimming and J lost 5 bases; unmatched junction nucleotides: 7. TCRdb keeps only in-frame clones here, not all; method: immunoSEQ multiplex PCR. The data contain 150,000 to 180,000 clones, 85% to 90% of them singletons. The chain carries TRBV18 and TRBJ2-3, with 10 bases matching TRBD1. Sequencing used PBMCs. This TCR came from a human donor in good health. The CDR3 coding sequence is TGTGCCAGCTCACCATCCCGGGACAGGGGTATAGATACGCAGTATTTT. Protein product: CASSPSRDRGIDTQYF.